These 8 T cell receptor beta chains were all obtained from the same sample, sequenced in a study of identical twins. TCRdb itself ran the 5' RACE reads through MiXCR, one entry per CDR3 protein. The sample lists roughly 1.6 million distinct CDR3 sequences, around a third occurring once. Material: cord blood. These TCRs come from a newborn girl in good health.

This clonotype was seen a few times. The rearrangement joins TRBV7-9 to TRBJ1-5, with D possibly TRBD1 on 5 matching bases. Germline CDR1 and CDR2: SEHNR and FQNEAQ (reference sequence). The CDR3 spans 18 residues. V shed 1 base and J shed 3 bases, with 19 bases lying between them. The CDR3 region is CASSLVPLRGRNNQPQHF. DNA for the CDR3: TGTGCCAGCAGCTTAGTGCCCCTAAGGGGAAGAAACAATCAGCCCCAGCATTTT. The whole variable domain, remainder taken from reference TRBV7-9 and TRBJ1-5, is DTGVSQNPRHKITKRGQNVTFRCDPISEHNRLYWYRQTLGQGPEFLTYFQNEAQLEKSRLLSDRFSAERPKGSFSTLEIQRTEQGDSAMYLCASSLVPLRGRNNQPQHFGDGTRLSIL.

The J gene is TRBJ1-2, the V gene TRBV7-2, with 7 bases lining up with TRBD1. Germline V gene data show CDR1 as SGHTA and CDR2 as FQGNSA. The trim removed 1 base at V and 3 bases at J, leaving 5 bases unmatched. There are 15 residues in the CDR3. CDR3 DNA sequence: TGTGCCAGCAGCTTAGTCGAGAGGGGGCACTATGGCTACACCTTC. Protein: CASSLVERGHYGYTF.

The genes are TRBV11-2 and TRBJ2-5; D may be TRBD1 (5 bases). V lost 0 bases, J lost 11 bases, and 22 bases lay in between. Germline lookup yields CDR1 SGHAT and CDR2 FQNNGV. The CDR3 sequence is 16 residues long. CDR3 sequence: CASSLDGRVVRNEQYF. CDR3 nucleotides: TGTGCCAGCAGCTTAGATGGCAGGGTGGTGAGGAATGAGCAGTACTTC.

This sequence joins TRBV6-2 or TRBV6-3 and TRBJ2-4; tentatively, D is TRBD1 or TRBD2 (5 bases each). Deletions cut 5 bases from V and 13 bases from J, with 12 bases between. The germline gives CDR1 MNHEY, CDR2 SVGEGT. CDR3 length: 11 residues. The DNA of the CDR3 is TGTGCCAGCAGTCAGACAGAGGGGCAGTACTTC. Amino acid sequence: CASSQTEGQYF.

The chain combines TRBV6-6 with TRBJ1-5; D remains ambiguous. Germline V gives CDR1 MNHNY, CDR2 SVGAGI (reference sequence). V shed 5 bases and J shed 1 base, with 15 bases lying between them. The CDR3 covers 16 residues. CDR3 nucleotides: TGTGCCAGCAGTCCTCCGGGCCCTTCCAGCAATCAGCCCCAGCATTTT. Residues: CASSPPGPSSNQPQHF.

The rearrangement joins TRBV29-1 to TRBJ1-1, with TRBD1 as a possible D gene (5 bases). Germline V gene sequence: CDR1 SQVTM, CDR2 ANQGSEA. Between the trimmed V and J ends, which lost 7 bases and 0 bases, there was a span of 15 bases. The CDR3 has 14 residues. The CDR3 protein is CSAEGLPMNTEAFF. The CDR3 coding sequence is TGCAGCGCTGAGGGACTTCCCATGAACACTGAAGCTTTCTTT.

The gene calls are TRBV11-1 and TRBJ2-7; 9 positions match TRBD1. Germline values: CDR1 SGHAT, CDR2 FQDESV (reference sequence). CDR3 size: 18 residues. V dropped 5 bases and J dropped 1; count of bases not matched to a gene: 15. In DNA form, the CDR3 reads TGTGCCAGCAGCCGTGGGGTACGAGGGACAGGGCCTTCCTACGAGCAGTACTTC. This encodes CASSRGVRGTGPSYEQYF.

The rearrangement links TRBV27 to TRBJ2-1; either TRBD1 or TRBD2 may supply D (5 bases each). The length of the CDR3 is 15 residues. The germline CDR1 and CDR2 sequences are MNHEY and SMNVEV (reference sequence). Trimming pared 6 bases from V and 1 base from J, leaving 13 bases between. For the CDR3, the DNA is TGTGCCAGCAGCCGGTCGGGGCAATCCTACAATGAGCAGTTCTTC. Protein product: CASSRSGQSYNEQFF.